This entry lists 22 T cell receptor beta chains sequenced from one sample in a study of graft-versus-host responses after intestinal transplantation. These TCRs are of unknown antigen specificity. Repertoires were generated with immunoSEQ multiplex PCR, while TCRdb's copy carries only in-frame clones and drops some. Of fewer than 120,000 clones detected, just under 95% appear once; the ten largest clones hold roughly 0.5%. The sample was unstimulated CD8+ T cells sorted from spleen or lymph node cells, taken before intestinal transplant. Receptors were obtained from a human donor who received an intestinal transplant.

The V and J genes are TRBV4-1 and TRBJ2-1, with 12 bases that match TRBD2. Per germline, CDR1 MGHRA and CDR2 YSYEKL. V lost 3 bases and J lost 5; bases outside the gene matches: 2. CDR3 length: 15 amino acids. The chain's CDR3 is CASSHASGRDNEQFF. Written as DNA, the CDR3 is TGCGCCAGCAGCCACGCTAGCGGGAGGGACAATGAGCAGTTCTTC.

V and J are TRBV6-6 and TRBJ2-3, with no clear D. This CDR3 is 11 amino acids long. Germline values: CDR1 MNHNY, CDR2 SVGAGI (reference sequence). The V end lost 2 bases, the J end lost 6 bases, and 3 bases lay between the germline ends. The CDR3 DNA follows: TGTGCCAGCAGTTACCCGGATACGCAGTATTTT. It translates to CASSYPDTQYF.

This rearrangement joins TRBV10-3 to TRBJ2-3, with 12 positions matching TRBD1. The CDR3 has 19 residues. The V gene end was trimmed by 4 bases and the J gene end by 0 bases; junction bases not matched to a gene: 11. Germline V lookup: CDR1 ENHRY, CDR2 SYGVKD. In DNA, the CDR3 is TGTGCCATCAGTGGGGACAGGGGGCGGCCGAGTTCTAGCACAGATACGCAGTATTTT. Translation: CAISGDRGRPSSSTDTQYF.

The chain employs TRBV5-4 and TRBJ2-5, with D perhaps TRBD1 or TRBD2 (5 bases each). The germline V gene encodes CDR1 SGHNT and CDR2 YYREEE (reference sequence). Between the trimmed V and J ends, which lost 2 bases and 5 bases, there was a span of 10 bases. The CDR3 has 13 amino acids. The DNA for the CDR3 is TGTGCCAGCAGCTTAAAAGGGGAGGAGACCCAGTACTTC. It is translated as CASSLKGEETQYF.

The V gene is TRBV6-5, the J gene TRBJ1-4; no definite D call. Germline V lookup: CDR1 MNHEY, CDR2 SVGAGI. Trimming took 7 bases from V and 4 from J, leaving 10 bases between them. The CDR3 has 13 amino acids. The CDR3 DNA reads TGTGCCAGCAAACAGCAAAATAATGAAAAACTGTTTTTT. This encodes CASKQQNNEKLFF.

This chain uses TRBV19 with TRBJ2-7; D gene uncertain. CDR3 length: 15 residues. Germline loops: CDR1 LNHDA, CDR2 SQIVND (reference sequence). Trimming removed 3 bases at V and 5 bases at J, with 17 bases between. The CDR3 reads CASSIIASRIHEQYF. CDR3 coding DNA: TGTGCCAGTAGTATTATAGCCAGTCGGATCCACGAGCAGTACTTC.

The CDR3 bases are TGTGCCAGTAGTTTTTCAGCGGGATCCTACAATGAGCAGTTCTTC. This gives the protein CASSFSAGSYNEQFF. V usage is TRBV19 and J usage is TRBJ2-1; 7 bases match TRBD2. Germline V gene sequence: CDR1 LNHDA, CDR2 SQIVND (reference sequence). V shed 5 bases and J 1 base; nucleotides not matched to a gene: 5. The CDR3 has 15 residues.

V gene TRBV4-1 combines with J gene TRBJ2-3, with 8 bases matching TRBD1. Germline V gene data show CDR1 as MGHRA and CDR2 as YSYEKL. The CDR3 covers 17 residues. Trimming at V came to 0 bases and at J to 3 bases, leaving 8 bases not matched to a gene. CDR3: CASSQDWQGARTDTQYF. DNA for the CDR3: TGCGCCAGCAGCCAAGATTGGCAGGGGGCTCGGACAGATACGCAGTATTTT.

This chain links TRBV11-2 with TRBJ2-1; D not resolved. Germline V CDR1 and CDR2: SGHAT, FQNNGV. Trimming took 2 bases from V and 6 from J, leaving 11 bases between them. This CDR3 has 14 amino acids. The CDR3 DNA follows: TGTGCCAGCAGCTTAATCTTAGTGGGCAATGAGCAGTTCTTC. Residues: CASSLILVGNEQFF.

The CDR3 bases are TGTGCCACCAGCAGACCCGTCCCCGCGGGAGGAATCCCATCCTACAATGAGCAGTTCTTC. As protein: CATSRPVPAGGIPSYNEQFF. This rearrangement joins TRBV15 to TRBJ2-1, with 8 positions matching TRBD2. CDR1 and CDR2 from the germline V gene are LNHNV and YYDKDF (reference sequence). The CDR3 runs 20 residues. The V segment lost 2 bases and the J segment 1 base; nucleotides outside the gene matches: 16.

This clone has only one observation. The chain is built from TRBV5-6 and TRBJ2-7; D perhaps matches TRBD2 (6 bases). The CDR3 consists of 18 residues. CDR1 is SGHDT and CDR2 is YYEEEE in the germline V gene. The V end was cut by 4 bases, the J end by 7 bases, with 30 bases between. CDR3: CASSLSRGSGFRRDEQYF. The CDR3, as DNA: TGTGCCAGCAGCCTGAGTCGGGGGAGCGGTTTTCGTCGGGATGAGCAGTACTTC.

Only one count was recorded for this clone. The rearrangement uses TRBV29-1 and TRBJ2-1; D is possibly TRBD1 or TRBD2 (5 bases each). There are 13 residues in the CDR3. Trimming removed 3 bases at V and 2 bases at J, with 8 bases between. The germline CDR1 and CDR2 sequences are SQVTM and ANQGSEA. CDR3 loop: CSVDWGTYNEQFF. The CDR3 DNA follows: TGCAGCGTTGATTGGGGGACCTACAATGAGCAGTTCTTC.

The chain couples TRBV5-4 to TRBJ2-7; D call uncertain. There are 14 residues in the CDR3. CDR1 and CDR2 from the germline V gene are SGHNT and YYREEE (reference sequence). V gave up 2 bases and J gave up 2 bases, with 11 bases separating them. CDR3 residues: CASSFGPPPYEQYF. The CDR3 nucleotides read TGTGCCAGCAGCTTCGGACCTCCGCCCTACGAGCAGTACTTC. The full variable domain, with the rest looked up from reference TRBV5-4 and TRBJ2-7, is ETGVTQSPTHLIKTRGQQVTLRCSSQSGHNTVSWYQQALGQGPQFIFQYYREEENGRGNFPPRFSGLQFPNYSSELNVNALELDDSALYLCASSFGPPPYEQYFGPGTRLTVT.

The CDR3 nucleotides read TGCGCCAGCAGTCCGAGGGGGGGGCTTAACTATGGCTACACCTTC. Its translation: CASSPRGGLNYGYTF. The chain combines TRBV5-1 with TRBJ1-2; maybe TRBD1 (6 bases). CDR3 length equals 15 residues. Trimming took off 5 bases at V and 1 base at J, with 15 bases between the two ends. Per germline, CDR1 SGHRS and CDR2 YFSETQ.

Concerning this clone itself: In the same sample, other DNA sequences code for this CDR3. CDR3 sequence reads: CASSYSAGTEAFF. The CDR3 region has the DNA TGTGCCAGCAGTTACTCGGCGGGGACTGAAGCTTTCTTT. The chain joins TRBV6-5 to TRBJ1-1; no definite D call. V was pared by 0 bases and J by 5 bases, with 7 bases between. The CDR3 consists of 13 residues. Germline V gene lookup returns CDR1 MNHEY and CDR2 SVGAGI.

In nucleotides, the CDR3 is TGTGCCAGCAGCTTAACCCGGGACACCTCTGGAAACACCATATATTTT. Translation gives CASSLTRDTSGNTIYF. The chain has TRBV7-9 and TRBJ1-3, with TRBD1 as a possible D gene (6 bases). The CDR3 extends over 16 amino acids. CDR1 is SEHNR and CDR2 is FQNEAQ in the germline V gene (reference sequence). Trimming shortened V by 2 bases and J by 0 bases, and 11 bases separated the two germline ends.

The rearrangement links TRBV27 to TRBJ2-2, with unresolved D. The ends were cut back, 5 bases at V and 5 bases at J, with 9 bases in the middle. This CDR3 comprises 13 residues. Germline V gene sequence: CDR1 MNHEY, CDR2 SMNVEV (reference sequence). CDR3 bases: TGTGCCAGCAGTCTTAGGGAAACCGGGGAGCTGTTTTTT. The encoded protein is CASSLRETGELFF.

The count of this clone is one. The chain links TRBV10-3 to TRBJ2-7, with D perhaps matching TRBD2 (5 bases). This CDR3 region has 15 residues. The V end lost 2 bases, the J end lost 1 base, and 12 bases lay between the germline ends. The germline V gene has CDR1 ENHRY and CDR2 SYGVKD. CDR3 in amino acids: CAISEEAGGSYEQYF. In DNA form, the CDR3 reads TGTGCCATCAGTGAGGAGGCTGGCGGGTCCTACGAGCAGTACTTC.

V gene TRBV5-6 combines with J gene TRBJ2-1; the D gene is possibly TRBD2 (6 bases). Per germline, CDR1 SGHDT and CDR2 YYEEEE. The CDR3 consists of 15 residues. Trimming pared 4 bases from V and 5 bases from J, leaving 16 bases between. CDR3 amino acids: CASSPDYPLDNEQFF. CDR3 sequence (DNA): TGTGCCAGCAGCCCGGACTATCCACTCGACAATGAGCAGTTCTTC.

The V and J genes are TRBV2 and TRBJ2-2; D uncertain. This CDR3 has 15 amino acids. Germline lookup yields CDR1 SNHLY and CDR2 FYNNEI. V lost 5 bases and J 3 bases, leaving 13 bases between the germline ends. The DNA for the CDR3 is TGTGCCAGCAGTATGGAGACCCCGGACACCGGGGAGCTGTTTTTT. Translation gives CASSMETPDTGELFF. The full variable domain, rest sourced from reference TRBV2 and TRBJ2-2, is EPEVTQTPSHQVTQMGQEVILRCVPISNHLYFYWYRQILGQKVEFLVSFYNNEISEKSEIFDDQFSVERPDGSNFTLKIRSTKLEDSAMYFCASSMETPDTGELFFGEGSRLTVL.

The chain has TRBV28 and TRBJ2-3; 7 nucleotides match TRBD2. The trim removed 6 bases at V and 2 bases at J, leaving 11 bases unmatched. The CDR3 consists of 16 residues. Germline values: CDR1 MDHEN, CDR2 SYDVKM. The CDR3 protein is CASRLISGYSTDTQYF. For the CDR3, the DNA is TGTGCCAGCAGGCTTATTAGCGGGTACTCCACAGATACGCAGTATTTT.

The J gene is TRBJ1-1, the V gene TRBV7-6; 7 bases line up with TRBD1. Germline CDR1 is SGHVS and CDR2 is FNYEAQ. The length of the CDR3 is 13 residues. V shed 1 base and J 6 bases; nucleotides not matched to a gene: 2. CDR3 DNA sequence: TGTGCCAGCAGCTTAGGACAGGGCGCTGAAGCTTTCTTT. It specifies CASSLGQGAEAFF.